These 14 T cell receptor delta chains were sequenced from one sample in a study of γδ T cells in repeated Plasmodium falciparum infection. Vgamma9/Vdelta2+ and Vdelta2-negative gammadelta T cells were flow-sorted from PBMC for bulk sequencing. TCRdb re-called the multiplex PCR reads through CATT. The table lists roughly 90,000 delta-chain clones, over 1.1% of them singletons. The material sequenced was gamma-delta T cells from blood. The receptors come from a pool of human donors (malaria-infected and uninfected, not separated).

In its sample, this clone was seen a few times. This likely came from a read error, as a far larger clone is one base away. The sample carries other DNA sequences with the same CDR3. The chain employs TRDV1 and TRDJ1, with TRDD3 identical over 8 bases. In the absence of a J gene in TCRdb, the DNA was matched to germline to assign it here. V lost 2 bases to trimming and J lost 1 base; unmatched junction nucleotides: 21. Germline V gives CDR1 TSWWSYY, CDR2 QGS. This CDR3 is 21 amino acids long. The CDR3 region is CALGEYGVPYWGPRGTDKLIF. The CDR3 bases are TGTGCTCTTGGGGAATATGGTGTGCCCTACTGGGGGCCAAGGGGCACCGATAAACTCATCTTT.

Ten or more counts support this clone. J is TRDJ1 and V is TRDV1; 10 bases fit TRDD3. The CDR3 spans 22 residues. Germline trimming cut 1 base from V and 0 bases from J; bases unmatched to any gene: 20. CDR1 and CDR2 from the germline V gene are TSWWSYY and QGS. The CDR3 DNA follows: TGTGCTCTTGGGGAACGGTCTCCCTACAGTACTGGGGGATGGGTGTACACCGATAAACTCATCTTT. This gives the protein CALGERSPYSTGGWVYTDKLIF.

This clone was seen at least ten times. This sample also contains other DNA sequences that code for the same CDR3. The CDR3 reads CALGERNLLPWWGPRMYTDKLIF. CDR3 sequence (DNA): TGTGCTCTTGGGGAACGGAACCTACTCCCTTGGTGGGGGCCACGCATGTACACCGATAAACTCATCTTT. The chain links TRDV1 to TRDJ1, with a weak D call TRDD3 (6 bases). V was trimmed by 1 base and J by 0 bases, leaving 33 bases between them. The CDR3 has 23 residues. CDR1 is TSWWSYY and CDR2 is QGS in the germline V gene.

There are a few counts of this clone. The chain has TRDV1 and TRDJ3; D gene ambiguous. This CDR3 region has 24 residues. Germline CDR1 is TSWWSYY and CDR2 is QGS. The V and J ends lost 4 bases and 0 bases respectively, with 31 bases between them. The CDR3 region is CALGGDHRAPNSVLSSWDTRQMFF. For the CDR3, the DNA is TGTGCTCTTGGGGGAGATCATAGAGCTCCAAATTCCGTCCTGAGCTCCTGGGACACCCGACAGATGTTTTTC.

A remark on this clone: TCRdb lists the protein of a much larger clone for this DNA, which differs at residue 13, so this is likely a read error; the protein given here is translated from the DNA itself. The chain couples TRDV2 to TRDJ1; 9 bases map to TRDD3. The junction had 13 bases not matched to a gene; V was cut back by 0 bases and J by 6 bases. The CDR3 has 17 residues. Germline assignment: CDR1 GEAIGNYY and CDR2 EKD. CDR3 in amino acids: CACDTVGLGDPTNKLIF. The CDR3 region has the DNA TGTGCCTGTGACACCGTGGGCCTGGGGGATCCTACCAATAAACTCATCTTT.

About this clone: This sequence is one base from a far larger clone and is likely a read error. This specimen includes other DNA sequences encoding the same CDR3. The chain employs TRDV2 and TRDJ3, with 9 bases matching TRDD3. Since TCRdb gives no J gene, matching the DNA to germline was used here to assign it. From germline, CDR1 is GEAIGNYY and CDR2 EKD. This CDR3 is built from 20 residues. The DNA of the CDR3 is TGTGCCTGTGACACCGAAAAGGGGGATACCAGCTCCTGGGACACCCGGCAGATGTTTTTC. Protein product: CACDTEKGDTSSWDTRQMFF.

A note on this clone: A much larger clone sits a single nucleotide away, making a read error possible. The sample carries other DNA sequences with the same CDR3. The chain links TRDV1 to TRDJ1, with TRDD3 matching over 8 bases. CDR3 length: 21 amino acids. Unmatched junction bases numbered 23, after V lost 3 bases and J lost 2 bases. CDR1 is TSWWSYY and CDR2 is QGS in the germline V gene. The CDR3 region is CALGELKVLGIQFMVTDKLIF. In DNA, the CDR3 is TGTGCTCTTGGGGAGCTCAAGGTCCTGGGGATACAGTTCATGGTAACCGATAAACTCATCTTT.

This clone was observed a few times. The amino acid sequence in TCRdb belongs to a much larger clone and departs from this DNA's translation at residue 4, likely a sequencing read error; the sequence shown is translated from the DNA. This chain joins TRDV1 and TRDJ1; 10 positions agree with TRDD3. TCRdb gives no J gene; it was assigned here by matching the DNA to germline. The CDR3 has 24 residues. Germline CDR1 TSWWSYY, CDR2 QGS. The V gene end was trimmed by 7 bases and the J gene end by 1 base; junction bases not matched to a gene: 33. The CDR3 here is CALVSSGVTHSPRTGGWPTDKLIF. In DNA form, the CDR3 reads TGTGCTCTTGTGTCAAGCGGGGTCACTCACTCTCCTCGTACTGGGGGATGGCCCACCGATAAACTCATCTTT.

Only a few counts were recorded for this clone. TCRdb's protein for this DNA is that of a much larger clone and differs from the translation at residue 19, likely a read error; the protein shown is the DNA translation. This chain uses TRDV1 with TRDJ1; 9 bases are a match to TRDD3. The CDR3 spans 21 residues. Per germline, CDR1 TSWWSYY and CDR2 QGS. The CDR3 DNA reads as TGTGCTCTTGGGGAAAACGAGGGCCCACTGGGGGAAACCCTCTACACCGATAAACGCATCTTT. As protein: CALGENEGPLGETLYTDKRIF.

This clone turned up a few times. TCRdb has a much larger clone's protein, which differs at residue 18 from the translation of this DNA, likely because of a read error; what is shown is the protein translated from the DNA. The V gene call reads TRDV1; no J gene was called. The CDR3 covers 19 residues. Per germline, CDR1 TSWWSYY and CDR2 QGS. The CDR3 nucleotides read TGTGCTCTTGGGGAATCGGGGCCCCCGGTCGTCCTTCAAACCGATAAACTCACCTTT. Amino acid sequence: CALGESGPPVVLQTDKLTF.

With respect to this clone: A far larger clone is just one base off, so this is likely a read error. Different DNA sequences within this sample yield the same CDR3. For the CDR3, the DNA is TGTGCCTGTGACACCGTTTCGTGGAACCCTCCTCCCAAACTCATCTTT. This codes for CACDTVSWNPPPKLIF. The V and J genes are TRDV2 and TRDJ1; D uncertain. No J gene was available from TCRdb, and it was assigned here by a germline match of the DNA. Germline values: CDR1 GEAIGNYY, CDR2 EKD. V lost 0 bases, J lost 8 bases, and 21 bases lay in between. The CDR3 totals 16 residues.

Worth noting for this clone: The protein held in TCRdb is that of a much larger clone and does not match this DNA's translation at residue 9, likely because of a read error; the protein shown is translated from the DNA. The genes are TRDV1 and TRDJ1, with TRDD3 matching 8 bases. This CDR3 is 20 amino acids long. With 3 bases clipped from V and 0 bases from J, the junction kept 18 bases outside the gene matches. Germline V CDR1 and CDR2: TSWWSYY, QGS. The CDR3 coding sequence is TGTGCTCTTGGGGACCGGAGAGCTGTGGGATACGAGTTGTACACCGATAAACTCATCTTT. Translation gives CALGDRRAVGYELYTDKLIF.

The table lists this clone with a few counts. TCRdb's protein for this DNA is that of a much larger clone and differs from the translation at residue 7, likely a read error; the protein shown is the DNA translation. The rearrangement joins TRDV1 to TRDJ1; TRDD3 matches 12 bases. The J gene, absent from TCRdb, was called here by matching the DNA to germline. The V gene end was trimmed by 7 bases and the J gene end by 8 bases; junction bases not matched to a gene: 38. This CDR3 is 24 amino acids long. Germline lookup yields CDR1 TSWWSYY and CDR2 QGS. The CDR3, as DNA: TGTGCTCTTGCTCTCAACGGAACCCTTCCTACGTCTTTTGCTGGGGGATACGGGCCCCCCAAACTCATCTTT. It codes for CALALNGTLPTSFAGGYGPPKLIF.

A note on this clone: The protein in TCRdb stems from a much larger clone and differs at residue 10 from this DNA's translation, likely a read error; here the protein is translated from the DNA. The rearrangement links TRDV2 to TRDJ1; no clear D. TCRdb offers no J gene call, so here the DNA was matched to germline to obtain one. Trimming took 3 bases from V and 1 from J, leaving 17 bases between them. The germline V gene has CDR1 GEAIGNYY and CDR2 EKD. The CDR3 extends over 16 amino acids. The CDR3 sequence is CACDPVSDGSTDKLIF. The CDR3 coding sequence is TGTGCCTGTGACCCAGTTAGTGACGGCAGCACCGATAAACTCATCTTT.